What follows is one TCR beta chain and its context. The data originate from a study of blood T cell repertoires in COVID-19. All enrollees were roughly 18 to 95 years old and from fewer than 30 US areas. Donors were grouped by their self-reported clinical history. The V gene's germline CDR1 is SGHDT and CDR2 YYEEEE. Between the trimmed V and J ends, which lost 4 bases and 2 bases, there was a span of 16 bases. The CDR3 has 16 amino acids. The assay was immunoSEQ multiplex PCR, and TCRdb's table has in-frame clones only and misses some. Found here are approximately 250,000 clones, about 91% of them singletons; the top ten hold 1% to 1.5%.

The TCR sequence derives from a woman aged 40 to 50 with acute COVID-19. Sequenced input: PBMCs or T cells enriched from blood (not recorded which). The chain couples TRBV5-6 to TRBJ2-1; weak D call: TRBD1 (6 bases). This CDR3 reads CASSLRWGRTYNEQFF. CDR3 nucleotides: TGTGCCAGCAGCCTCCGGTGGGGGCGGACCTACAATGAGCAGTTCTTC.